The subject of this entry is one TCR beta chain. Its antigen is as yet unknown. These data are taken from a study of a mutant IDH1 vaccine in newly diagnosed glioma. The wider study: Investigators started vaccination 4-6 weeks after radiotherapy alone, or with temozolomide cycles. Those enrolled had earlier been treated with radiotherapy, temozolomide, or both, mostly both. The study's findings and limits: With respect to changes in top peripheral T cell clonotypes, pseudoprogression seemed unrelated. Overall, 80% to 95% of patients had vaccine-induced immune responses.

The germline CDR1 and CDR2 sequences are MNHEY and SVGAGI. J gave up 6 bases and V 6 bases, and 8 bases lay outside the gene matches. The CDR3 extends over 15 amino acids. Measured with immunoSEQ multiplex PCR; TCRdb has only the in-frame clones, and not every one. Seen here are tens of thousands of clones, about 82% observed once, and the top ten hold over 9%. Time point defined: week 35, safety follow-up. Topical imiquimod was applied with each vaccine dose, which held 300 ug of mutant IDH1 20-mer peptide. The source material was PBMCs, sampled from a glioma patient whose treatment included an IDH1 peptide vaccine. This sequence was found in a man aged 40-49 years with glioma. The rearrangement uses TRBV6-5 and TRBJ2-2; 9 bases map to TRBD2. CDR3 in amino acids: CASRSSGSSPGELFF. The CDR3 coding sequence is TGTGCCAGCAGAAGTAGCGGGAGTTCCCCCGGGGAGCTGTTTTTT.